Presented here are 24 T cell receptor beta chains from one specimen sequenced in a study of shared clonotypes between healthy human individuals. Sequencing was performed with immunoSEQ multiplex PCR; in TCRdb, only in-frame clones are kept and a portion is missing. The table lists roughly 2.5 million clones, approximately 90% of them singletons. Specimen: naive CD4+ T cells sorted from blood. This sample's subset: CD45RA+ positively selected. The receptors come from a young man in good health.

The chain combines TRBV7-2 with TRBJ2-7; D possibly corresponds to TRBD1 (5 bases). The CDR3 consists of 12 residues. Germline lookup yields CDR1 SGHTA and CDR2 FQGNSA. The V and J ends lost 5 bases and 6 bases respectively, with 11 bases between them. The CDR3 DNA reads TGTGCCAGCAGCAACCAGGGTATCGAGCAGTACTTC. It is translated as CASSNQGIEQYF.

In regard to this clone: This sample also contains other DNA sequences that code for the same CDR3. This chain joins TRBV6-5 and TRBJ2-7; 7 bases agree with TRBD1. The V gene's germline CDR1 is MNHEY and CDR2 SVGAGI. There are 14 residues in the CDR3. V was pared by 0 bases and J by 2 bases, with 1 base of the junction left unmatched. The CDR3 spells CASSYSQGTYEQYF. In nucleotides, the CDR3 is TGTGCCAGCAGTTACTCACAGGGGACCTACGAGCAGTACTTC.

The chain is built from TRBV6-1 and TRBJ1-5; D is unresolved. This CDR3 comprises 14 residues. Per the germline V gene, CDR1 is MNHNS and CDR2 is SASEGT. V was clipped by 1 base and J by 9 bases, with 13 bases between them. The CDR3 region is CASSEVSVGPPQHF. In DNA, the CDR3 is TGTGCCAGCAGTGAAGTGTCGGTGGGTCCGCCCCAGCATTTT.

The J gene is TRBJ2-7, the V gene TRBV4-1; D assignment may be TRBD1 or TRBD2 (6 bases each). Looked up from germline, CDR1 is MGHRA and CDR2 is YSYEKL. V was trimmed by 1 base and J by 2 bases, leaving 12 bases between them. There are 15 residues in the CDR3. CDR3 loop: CASSQVRGLTYEQYF. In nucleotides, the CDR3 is TGCGCCAGCAGCCAAGTCAGGGGACTGACCTACGAGCAGTACTTC.

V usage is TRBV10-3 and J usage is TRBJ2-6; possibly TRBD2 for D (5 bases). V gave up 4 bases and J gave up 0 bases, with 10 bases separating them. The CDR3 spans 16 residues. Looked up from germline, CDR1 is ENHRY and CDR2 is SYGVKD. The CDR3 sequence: CAISADGGSGANVLTF. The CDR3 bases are TGTGCCATCAGTGCGGACGGAGGCTCTGGGGCCAACGTCCTGACTTTC.

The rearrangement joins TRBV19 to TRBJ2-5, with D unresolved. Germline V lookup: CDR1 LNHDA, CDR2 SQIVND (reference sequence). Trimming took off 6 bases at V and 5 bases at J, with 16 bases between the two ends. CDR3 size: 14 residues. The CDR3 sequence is CASSTSRVAETQYF. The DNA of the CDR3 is TGTGCCAGTAGCACGTCCAGAGTTGCCGAGACCCAGTACTTC.

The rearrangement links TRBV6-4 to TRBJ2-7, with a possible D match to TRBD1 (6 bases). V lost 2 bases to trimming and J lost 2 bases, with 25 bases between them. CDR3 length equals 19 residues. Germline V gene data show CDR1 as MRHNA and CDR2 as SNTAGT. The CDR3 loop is CASSDGGRPKAIITYEQYF. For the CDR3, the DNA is TGTGCCAGCAGTGACGGGGGCAGACCCAAGGCCATCATTACCTACGAGCAGTACTTC.

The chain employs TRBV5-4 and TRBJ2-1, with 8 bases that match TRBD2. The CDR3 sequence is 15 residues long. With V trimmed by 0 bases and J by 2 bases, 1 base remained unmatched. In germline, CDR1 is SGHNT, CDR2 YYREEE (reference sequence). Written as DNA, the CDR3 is TGTGCCAGCAGCTTGGTACTAGCGGCCTACAATGAGCAGTTCTTC. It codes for CASSLVLAAYNEQFF.

CDR3 region: CASSLSQFYGYTF. CDR3 nucleotides: TGTGCCAGCAGCTTGTCTCAATTCTATGGCTACACCTTC. The chain uses TRBV13 and TRBJ1-2, with D unclear. The CDR3 contains 13 residues. Germline CDR1 reads PRHDT; CDR2 reads FYEKMQ (reference sequence). Between the trimmed V and J ends, which lost 3 bases and 4 bases, there was a span of 9 bases.

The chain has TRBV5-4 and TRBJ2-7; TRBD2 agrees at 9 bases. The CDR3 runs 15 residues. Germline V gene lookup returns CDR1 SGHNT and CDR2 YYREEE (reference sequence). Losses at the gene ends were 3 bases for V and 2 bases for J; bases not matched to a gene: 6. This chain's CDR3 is CASSSKGGGAYEQYF. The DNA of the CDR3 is TGTGCCAGCAGCTCGAAAGGCGGGGGGGCCTACGAGCAGTACTTC.

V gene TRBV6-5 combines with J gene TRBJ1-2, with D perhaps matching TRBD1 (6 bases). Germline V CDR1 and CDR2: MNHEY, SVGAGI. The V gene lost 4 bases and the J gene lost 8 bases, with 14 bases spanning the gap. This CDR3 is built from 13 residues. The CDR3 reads CASSSGTIEGYTF. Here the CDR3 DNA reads TGTGCCAGCAGTTCCGGGACAATCGAGGGCTACACCTTC.

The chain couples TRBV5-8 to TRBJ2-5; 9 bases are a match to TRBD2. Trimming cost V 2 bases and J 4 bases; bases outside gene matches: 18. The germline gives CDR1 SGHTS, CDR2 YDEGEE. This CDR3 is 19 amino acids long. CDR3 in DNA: TGTGCCAGCAGCTTTCAAAGGGGACTAGCTTCAAGGGTTCTAGAGACCCAGTACTTC. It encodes CASSFQRGLASRVLETQYF.

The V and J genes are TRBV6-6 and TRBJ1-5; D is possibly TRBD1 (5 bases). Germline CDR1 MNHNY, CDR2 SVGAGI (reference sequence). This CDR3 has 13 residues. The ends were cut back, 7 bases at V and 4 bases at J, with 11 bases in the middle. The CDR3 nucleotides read TGTGCCAGCAAACTCGGGGCTAATCAGCCCCAGCATTTT. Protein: CASKLGANQPQHF.

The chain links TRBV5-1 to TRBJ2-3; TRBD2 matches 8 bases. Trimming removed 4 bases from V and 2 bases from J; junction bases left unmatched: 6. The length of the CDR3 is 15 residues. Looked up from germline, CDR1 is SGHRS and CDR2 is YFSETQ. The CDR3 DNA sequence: TGCGCCAGCAGCCCAATCGGACTAGCCACAGATACGCAGTATTTT. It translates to CASSPIGLATDTQYF.

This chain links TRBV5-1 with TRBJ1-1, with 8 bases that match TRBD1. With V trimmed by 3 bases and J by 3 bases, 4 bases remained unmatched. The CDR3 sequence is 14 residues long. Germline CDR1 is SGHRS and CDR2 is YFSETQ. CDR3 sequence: CASSSDRAHTEAFF. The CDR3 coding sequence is TGCGCCAGCAGCTCGGACAGGGCGCACACTGAAGCTTTCTTT.

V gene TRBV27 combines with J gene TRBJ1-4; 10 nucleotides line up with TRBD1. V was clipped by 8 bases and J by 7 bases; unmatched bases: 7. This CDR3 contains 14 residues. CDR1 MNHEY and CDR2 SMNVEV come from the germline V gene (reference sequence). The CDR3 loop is CASGGQGLAEKLFF. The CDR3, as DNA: TGTGCCAGCGGGGGACAGGGGTTGGCTGAAAAACTGTTTTTT.

In nucleotides, the CDR3 is TGTGCTAGTGGTTTGGTCCGAGTTCTAGCCAAAAACATTCAGTACTTC. Its protein product is CASGLVRVLAKNIQYF. The chain has TRBV12-5 and TRBJ2-4; D is unclear. Germline CDR1 reads LGHNT; CDR2 reads FRNRAP. V gave up 0 bases and J gave up 0 bases, with 9 bases separating them. The CDR3 length is 16 residues.

The CDR3 loop reads CASSFVRGQPQHF. The CDR3 DNA is TGTGCCAGCAGTTTCGTCAGGGGGCAGCCCCAGCATTTT. The rearrangement joins TRBV27 to TRBJ1-5; 7 bases align to TRBD1. CDR1 is MNHEY and CDR2 is SMNVEV in the germline V gene (reference sequence). V shed 3 bases, J shed 7 bases, and the junction held 3 bases outside the gene matches. The CDR3 runs 13 residues.

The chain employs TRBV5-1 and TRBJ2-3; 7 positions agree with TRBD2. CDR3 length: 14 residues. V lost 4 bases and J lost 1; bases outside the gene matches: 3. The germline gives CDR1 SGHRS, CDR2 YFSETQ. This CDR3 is CASSNLAGTDTQYF. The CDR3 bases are TGCGCCAGCAGCAACCTAGCGGGCACAGATACGCAGTATTTT.

Here the CDR3 DNA reads TGTGCCGAGAACAGGGGTTGGAACGAGCAGTACTTC. This codes for CAENRGWNEQYF. The gene calls are TRBV18 and TRBJ2-7, with TRBD1 identical over 7 bases. The germline V gene encodes CDR1 KGHSH and CDR2 LQKENI. CDR3 length: 12 residues. V lost 11 bases and J lost 5; bases outside the gene matches: 9.

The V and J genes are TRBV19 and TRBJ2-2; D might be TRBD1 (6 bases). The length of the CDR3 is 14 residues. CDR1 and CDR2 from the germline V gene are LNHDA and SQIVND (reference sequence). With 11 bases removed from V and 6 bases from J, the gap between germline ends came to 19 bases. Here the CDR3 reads CASVTGLNPGELFF. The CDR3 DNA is TGTGCCTCAGTGACAGGACTCAATCCCGGGGAGCTGTTTTTT. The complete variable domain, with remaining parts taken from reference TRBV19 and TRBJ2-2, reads DGGITQSPKYLFRKEGQNVTLSCEQNLNHDAMYWYRQDPGQGLRLIYYSQIVNDFQKGDIAEGYSVSREKKESFPLTVTSAQKNPTAFYLCASVTGLNPGELFFGEGSRLTVL.

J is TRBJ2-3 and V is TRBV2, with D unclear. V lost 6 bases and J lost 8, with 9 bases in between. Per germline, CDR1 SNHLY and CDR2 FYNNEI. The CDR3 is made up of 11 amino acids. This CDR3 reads CASSLTGTQYF. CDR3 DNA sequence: TGTGCCAGCAGCTTAACGGGTACGCAGTATTTT. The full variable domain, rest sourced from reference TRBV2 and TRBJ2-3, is EPEVTQTPSHQVTQMGQEVILRCVPISNHLYFYWYRQILGQKVEFLVSFYNNEISEKSEIFDDQFSVERPDGSNFTLKIRSTKLEDSAMYFCASSLTGTQYFGPGTRLTVL.

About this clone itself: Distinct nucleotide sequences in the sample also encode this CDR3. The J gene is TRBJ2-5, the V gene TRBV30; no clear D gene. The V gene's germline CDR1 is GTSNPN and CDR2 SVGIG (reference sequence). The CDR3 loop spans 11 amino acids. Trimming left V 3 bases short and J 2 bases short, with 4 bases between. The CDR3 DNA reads TGTGCCTGGAGACAGCAAGAGACCCAGTACTTC. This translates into CAWRQQETQYF.

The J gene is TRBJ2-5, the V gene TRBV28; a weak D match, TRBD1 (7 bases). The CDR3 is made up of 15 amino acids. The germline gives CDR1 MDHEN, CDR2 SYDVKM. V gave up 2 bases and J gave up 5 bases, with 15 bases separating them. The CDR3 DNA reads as TGTGCCAGCAGTTTAGGTCAGGGGGGATTGGAGACCCAGTACTTC. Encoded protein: CASSLGQGGLETQYF.